This is a list of T cell receptor beta chains from one sample in a study of OX40 agonist ivuxolimab in advanced cancers. The method was immunoSEQ multiplex PCR; TCRdb's version includes in-frame clones alone and lacks a portion of them. The table has about 73,000 clones, around 80% seen once; the top ten hold just under 2.5%. This material consisted of CD4+ or CD8+ T cells sorted from blood, taken in a trial of the OX40 agonist ivuxolimab. These receptors were obtained from an adult with an advanced solid tumor such as melanoma, head and neck, liver or kidney cancer. The CDR3 runs from the conserved cysteine through the conserved F or W. The D gene is left open where the match is weak. Clone size appears in some rows only: once, few, many, or a class for an expanded clone.

TRBJ1-4 | - | TRBV15 | few | TGTGCCACCAGTCCGAGGGTGGGCAGGAAAAATGAAAAACTGTTTTTT | CATSPRVGRKNEKLFF
TRBJ1-2 | TRBD1 | TRBV7-2 | - | TGTGCCAGCAGCTTAACCCCGGACAGGGGGCGGTCTAACTATGGCTACACCTTC | CASSLTPDRGRSNYGYTF
TRBJ1-5 | TRBD1 | TRBV6-1 | - | TGTGCCAGCAGTGTAGTACCGGGACAGGGGACGAGGAGCAATCAGCCCCAGCATTTT | CASSVVPGQGTRSNQPQHF
TRBJ2-5 | - | TRBV11-2 | - | TGTGCCAGCAGCGTTGGGGGGACCCAGTACTTC | CASSVGGTQYF
TRBJ1-2 | TRBD1 | TRBV6-6 | many | TGTGCCAGCAGTTACTCGGCCGACAGGGGAGGAGGCTACACCTTC | CASSYSADRGGGYTF
TRBJ1-6 | - | TRBV5-1 | - | TGCGCCAGCAAGGTCGGACAAACTAATTCACCCCTCCACTTT | CASKVGQTNSPLHF
TRBJ2-1 | - | TRBV6-4 | - | TGTGCCAGCAGTAGGACCCTCTCCTACAATGAGCAGTTCTTC | CASSRTLSYNEQFF
TRBJ2-2 | - | TRBV6-5 | - | TGTGCCAGCACCTACGGACGGGGTAACACCGGGGAGCTGTTTTTT | CASTYGRGNTGELFF
TRBJ2-3 | - | TRBV9 | once | TGTGCCAGCAGCTTCCGGGCCCACACAGATACGCAGTATTTT | CASSFRAHTDTQYF
TRBJ2-7 | TRBD2 | TRBV7-2 | - | TGCGCCAGCAGCCAAGATTTTGCTAGCGGGGTTTACGAGCAGTACTTC | CASSQDFASGVYEQYF